The TCR beta chain described here comes from a study of blood T cell repertoires in COVID-19. The wider study: Material from acute and convalescent COVID-19 was sourced from the United States, Italy and Spain. The cDNA or gDNA used as material had been derived from T cells, B-cell-depleted T cells, or PBMCs.

CDR1 SGHRS and CDR2 YFSETQ come from the germline V gene. The CDR3 contains 15 residues. The V end was cut by 0 bases, the J end by 4 bases, with 13 bases between. Only in-frame clones appear in the TCRdb table, and some are missing; sequencing was by immunoSEQ multiplex PCR. The sample consists of 150,000 to 200,000 clones, around 90% of them appearing once. Sample: peripheral blood. The J gene is TRBJ1-2, the V gene TRBV5-1, with D maybe TRBD1 (5 bases). The clonotype originates from a man aged 40-49 years with active or convalescent COVID-19. CDR3 loop: CASSLEQVTPYGYTF. Here the CDR3 DNA reads TGCGCCAGCAGCTTGGAACAGGTTACGCCCTATGGCTACACCTTC.